This TCR beta chain was recorded in a study of shared clonotypes between healthy human individuals (dated by TCRdb to about 2020). In terms of the full investigation: The cohort comprised a couple of women and three men aged 18 to 49 years. The study deeply sequenced blood TCR repertoires of about five healthy adults to estimate repertoire size and the extent of clonotype sharing between individuals. Between about 0.85 and 10 billion PBMCs per donor were obtained by leukapheresis. To increase sequencing depth and limit assay-specific biases, TCR repertoire library preparation and sequencing were carried out by different laboratories using diverse techniques. Per donor, three plates each were used for CD4 naive and CD4 memory, two for CD8 naive, and one for CD8 memory. General conclusions and limits of the study: Incomplete sequencing was indicated by rarefaction of sorted-subset datasets, despite the large sequencing depth. Across a handful of donors, around 5% of naive CD4, approximately 3.6% of naive CD8, about 2.3% of memory CD4, and about 0.44% of memory CD8 clonotypes were shared. Because the study included a small number of donors, the genetic and exposure-history diversity represented was limited. Pairwise subsampling led to the expectation that sequencing depth would affect the degree of clonotype sharing among donors. Sampling was restricted to blood, and TCR repertoires in tissues likely differ from the TCR repertoires found in blood. Compared with non-shared clonotypes, the clonotypes found in all four sorted-subset donors had higher generation probabilities. Naive subsets generally had larger estimated clonotype richness than memory subsets did.

To note about this clone: Its antigen target is currently unknown. Per-nucleotide qualities are absent, and no much larger clonotype sits a single base away.

Using the deep immunoSEQ assay, multiplex PCR amplified TCR CDR3 regions from genomic DNA. Extracted genomic DNA from each cell subset was distributed evenly across all wells of several immunoSEQ 96-well plates, and each plate was treated as a replicate. For sorted subsets, approximately 190 ng genomic DNA, equal to some 28,000 T cell genomes, was loaded into each replicate PCR. Purified libraries were measured with a Qubit 3.0 fluorometer, size-checked on a Bioanalyzer 2100, and measured again with the KAPA Library Quantification kit. A separate single-read 150-cycle Illumina NextSeq 550 flow cell was used to sequence each immunoSEQ 96-well plate. In the source study's methods: Because the immunoSEQ output held only junctional sequences and lacked quality scores, the filtering could not match the filtering applied to full-length reads. To assign V/J genes and CDR3, sequences were annotated using PyIR, a Python wrapper for IgBLAST v1.9, with IMGT germline references. Reads with weak V/J assignments (E-value above 1e-6), missing CDR3, stop codons, out-of-frame junctions, or ambiguous translated residues were removed. A V3J clonotype was defined by an identical inferred V gene, J gene, and CDR3 amino acid sequence. The percentage overlap between two repertoires was calculated by dividing the number of shared unique clonotypes by the size of the smaller repertoire. RTK rarefaction, the Chao1 estimator, and Recon v2.1 estimates of unobserved clonotypes were used to assess repertoire richness. Generation probabilities were computed with OLGA for all TCRbeta clonotypes obtained by the gDNA method from a handful of donors. The clones in this table, taken by TCRdb from immuneACCESS, are in-frame only. Not every clone is retained; where verified, under half of the shortfall comes from an unresolved V gene, and the cause of the rest is unknown. V, J and clone size were drawn from that table, and D and trimming were deduced from the DNA. This sample is represented by around 700,000 clones; approximately 90% of them were singletons. The top ten clonotypes cover approximately 24% of the sample.

CD8 naive samples consisted of CD45RO-negative cells that were positively selected for CCR7, yielding a CD45RA+CCR7+ population without TemRA cells. The donors were healthy, HIV-negative adults with no recently reported acute infections or vaccinations. Every donor was a Caucasian adult residing in Nashville, Tennessee, USA. Blood was collected by leukapheresis, and PBMCs were isolated by Ficoll-Histopaque density gradient centrifugation and then cryopreserved in liquid nitrogen vapor phase. Analytical flow cytometry was used to check the purity and quantity of every magnetically sorted T cell population. Each sorted fraction had its genomic DNA isolated and then quantified by UV absorbance on a Nanodrop 2000c. From V the trimming removes 3 bases and from J it removes 5 bases, while the gene matches leave 17 bases of the junction unaccounted for. Including cysteine and phenylalanine, the CDR3 has 20 amino acids. The kept DNA is CDR3 alone, 60 bases in frame from the first base. CDR1 is given as SGHRS and CDR2 as YFSETQ, both from the germline V gene.

This sequence uses TRBV5-1 and TRBJ2-1; TRBD2 aligns with 13 central bases. This receptor was taken from a man aged 25-40 years in good health. What was sequenced was naive CD8+ T cells sorted from blood. Per the publication, the cell subset or site label means: CD45RA+CCR7+. The CDR3 region has the sequence CASSWGHTSGRALRDNEQFF. The nucleotides are TGCGCCAGCAGCTGGGGGCATACTAGCGGGAGGGCCCTTAGGGACAATGAGCAGTTCTTC.